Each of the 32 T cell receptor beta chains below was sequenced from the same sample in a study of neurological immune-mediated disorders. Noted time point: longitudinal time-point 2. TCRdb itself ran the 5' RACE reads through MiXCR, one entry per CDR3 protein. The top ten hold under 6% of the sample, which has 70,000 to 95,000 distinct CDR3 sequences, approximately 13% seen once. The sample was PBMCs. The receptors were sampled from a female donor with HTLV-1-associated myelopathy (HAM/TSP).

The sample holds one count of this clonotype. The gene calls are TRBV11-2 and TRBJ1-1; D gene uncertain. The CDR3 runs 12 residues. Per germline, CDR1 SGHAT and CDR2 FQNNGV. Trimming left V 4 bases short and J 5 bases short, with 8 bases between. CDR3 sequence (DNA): TGTGCCAGCAGCTCGACGGGAACTGAAGCTTTCTTT. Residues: CASSSTGTEAFF. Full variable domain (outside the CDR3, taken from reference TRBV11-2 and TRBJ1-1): EAGVAQSPRYKIIEKRQSVAFWCNPISGHATLYWYQQILGQGPKLLIQFQNNGVVDDSQLPKDRFSAERLKGVDSTLKIQPAKLEDSAVYLCASSSTGTEAFFGQGTRLTVV.

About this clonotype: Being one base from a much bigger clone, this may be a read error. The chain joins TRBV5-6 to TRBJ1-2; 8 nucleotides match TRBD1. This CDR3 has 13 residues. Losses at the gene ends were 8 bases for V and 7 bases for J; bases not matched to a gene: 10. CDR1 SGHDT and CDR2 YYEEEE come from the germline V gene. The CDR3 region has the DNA TGTGCCAGAAGCCGCAGGGGGCTGGGTGGCTACACCTTC. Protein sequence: CARSRRGLGGYTF. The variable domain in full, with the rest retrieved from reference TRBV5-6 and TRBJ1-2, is DAGVTQSPTHLIKTRGQQVTLRCSPKSGHDTVSWYQQALGQGPQFIFQYYEEEERQRGNFPDRFSGHQFPNYSSELNVNALLLGDSALYLCARSRRGLGGYTFGSGTRLTVV.

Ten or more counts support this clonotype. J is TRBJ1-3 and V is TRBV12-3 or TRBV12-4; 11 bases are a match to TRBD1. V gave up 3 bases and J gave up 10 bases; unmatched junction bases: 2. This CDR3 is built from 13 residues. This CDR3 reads CASSFGQGATIYF. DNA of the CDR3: TGTGCCAGCAGTTTTGGACAGGGGGCAACCATATATTTT.

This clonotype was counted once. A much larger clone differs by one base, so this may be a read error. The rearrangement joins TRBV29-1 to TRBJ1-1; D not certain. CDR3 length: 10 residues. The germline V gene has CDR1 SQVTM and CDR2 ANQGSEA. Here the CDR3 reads CSVEYAETFF. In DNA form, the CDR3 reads TGCAGCGTTGAATACGCTGAAACTTTCTTT.

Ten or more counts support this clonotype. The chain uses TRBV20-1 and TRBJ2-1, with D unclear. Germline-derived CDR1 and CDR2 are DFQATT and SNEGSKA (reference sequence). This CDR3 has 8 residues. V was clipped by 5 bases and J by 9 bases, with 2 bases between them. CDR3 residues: CSAGEQFF. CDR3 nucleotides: TGCAGTGCTGGTGAGCAGTTCTTC.

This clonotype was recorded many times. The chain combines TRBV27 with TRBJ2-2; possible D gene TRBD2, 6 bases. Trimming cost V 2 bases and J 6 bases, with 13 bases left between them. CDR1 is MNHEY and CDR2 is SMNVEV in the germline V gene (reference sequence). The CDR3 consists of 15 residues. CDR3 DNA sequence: TGTGCCAGCAGTTTAATTGCTCCTAGCGCCGGGGAGCTGTTTTTT. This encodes CASSLIAPSAGELFF.

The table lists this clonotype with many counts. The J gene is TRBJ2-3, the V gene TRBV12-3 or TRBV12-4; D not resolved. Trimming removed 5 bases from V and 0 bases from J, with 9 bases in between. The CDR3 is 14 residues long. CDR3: CASSPLGSTDTQYF. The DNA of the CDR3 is TGTGCCAGCAGTCCCCTCGGTAGCACAGATACGCAGTATTTT.

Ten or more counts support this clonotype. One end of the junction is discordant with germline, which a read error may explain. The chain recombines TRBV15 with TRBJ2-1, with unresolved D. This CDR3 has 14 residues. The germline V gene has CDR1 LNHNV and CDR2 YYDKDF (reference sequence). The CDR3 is CATSREISSNEQFF. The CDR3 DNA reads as TGTGCTACCAGCAGAGAGATATCGAGCAATGAGCAGTTCTTC. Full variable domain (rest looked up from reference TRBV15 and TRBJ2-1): DAMVIQNPRYQVTQFGKPVTLSCSQTLNHNVMYWYQQKSSQAPKLLFHYYDKDFNNEADTPDNFQSRRPNTSFCFLDIRSPGLGDTAMYLCATSREISSNEQFFGPGTRLTVL.

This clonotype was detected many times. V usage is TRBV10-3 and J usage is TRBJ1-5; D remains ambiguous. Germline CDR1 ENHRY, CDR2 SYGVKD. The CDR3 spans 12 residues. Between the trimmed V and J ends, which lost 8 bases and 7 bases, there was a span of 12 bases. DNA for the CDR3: TGTGCCATCGGCCAAGAAAAACAGCCCCAGCATTTT. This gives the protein CAIGQEKQPQHF.

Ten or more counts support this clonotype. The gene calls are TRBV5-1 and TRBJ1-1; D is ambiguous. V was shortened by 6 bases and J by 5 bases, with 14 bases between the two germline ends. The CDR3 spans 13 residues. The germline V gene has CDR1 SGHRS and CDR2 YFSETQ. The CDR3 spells CASTYPGKTEAFF. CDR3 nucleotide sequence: TGCGCCAGCACCTACCCGGGGAAGACTGAAGCTTTCTTT.

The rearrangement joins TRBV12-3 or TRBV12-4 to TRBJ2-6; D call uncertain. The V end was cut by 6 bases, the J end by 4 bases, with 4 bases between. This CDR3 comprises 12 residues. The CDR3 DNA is TGTGCCAGCAGCGGAGGGGCCAACGTCCTGACTTTC. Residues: CASSGGANVLTF.

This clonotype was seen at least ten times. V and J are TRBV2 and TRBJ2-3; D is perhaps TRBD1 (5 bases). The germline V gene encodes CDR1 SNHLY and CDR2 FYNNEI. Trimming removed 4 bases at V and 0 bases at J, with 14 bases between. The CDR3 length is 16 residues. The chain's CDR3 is CASSGGRSSSTDTQYF. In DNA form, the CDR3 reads TGTGCCAGCAGTGGGGGCAGATCATCTAGCACAGATACGCAGTATTTT. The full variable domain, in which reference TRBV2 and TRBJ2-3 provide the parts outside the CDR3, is EPEVTQTPSHQVTQMGQEVILRCVPISNHLYFYWYRQILGQKVEFLVSFYNNEISEKSEIFDDQFSVERPDGSNFTLKIRSTKLEDSAMYFCASSGGRSSSTDTQYFGPGTRLTVL.

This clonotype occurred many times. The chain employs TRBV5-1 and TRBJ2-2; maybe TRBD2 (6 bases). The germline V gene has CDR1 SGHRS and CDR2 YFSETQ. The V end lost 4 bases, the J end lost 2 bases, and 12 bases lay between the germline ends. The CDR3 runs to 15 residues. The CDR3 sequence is CASSPGLLNTGELFF. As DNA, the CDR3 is TGCGCCAGCAGCCCTGGACTATTAAACACCGGGGAGCTGTTTTTT.

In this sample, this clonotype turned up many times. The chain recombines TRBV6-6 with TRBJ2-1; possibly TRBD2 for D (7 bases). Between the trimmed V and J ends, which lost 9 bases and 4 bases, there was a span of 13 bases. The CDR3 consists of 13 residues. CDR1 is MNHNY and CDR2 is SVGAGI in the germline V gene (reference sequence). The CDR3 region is CASRGGAYNEQFF. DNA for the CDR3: TGTGCCAGTAGGGGGGGGGCGTACAATGAGCAGTTCTTC.

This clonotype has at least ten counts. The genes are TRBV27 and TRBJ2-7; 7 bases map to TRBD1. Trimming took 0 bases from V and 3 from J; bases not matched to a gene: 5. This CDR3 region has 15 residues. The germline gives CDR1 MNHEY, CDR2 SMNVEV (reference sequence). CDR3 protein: CASSLSGTAVYEQYF. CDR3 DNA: TGTGCCAGCAGTTTATCTGGGACAGCCGTCTACGAGCAGTACTTC.

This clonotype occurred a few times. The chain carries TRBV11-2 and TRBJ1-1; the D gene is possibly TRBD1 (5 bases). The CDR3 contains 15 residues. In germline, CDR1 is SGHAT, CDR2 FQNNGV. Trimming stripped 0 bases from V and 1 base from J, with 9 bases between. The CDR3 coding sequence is TGTGCCAGCAGCTTAGATCAGAGGGGGAACACTGAAGCTTTCTTT. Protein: CASSLDQRGNTEAFF.

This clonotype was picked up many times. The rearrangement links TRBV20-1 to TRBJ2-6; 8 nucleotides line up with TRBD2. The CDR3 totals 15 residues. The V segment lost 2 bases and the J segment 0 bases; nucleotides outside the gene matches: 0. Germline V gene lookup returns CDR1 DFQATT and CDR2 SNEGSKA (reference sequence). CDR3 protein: CSARSGSSGANVLTF. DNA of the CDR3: TGCAGTGCTAGAAGCGGGAGCTCTGGGGCCAACGTCCTGACTTTC.

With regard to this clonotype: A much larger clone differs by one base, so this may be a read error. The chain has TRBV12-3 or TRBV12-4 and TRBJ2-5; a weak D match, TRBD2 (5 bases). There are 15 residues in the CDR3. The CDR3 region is CASSFLPGNQETRYF. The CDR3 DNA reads TGTGCCAGCAGTTTCCTCCCGGGGAACCAAGAGACCCGGTACTTC.

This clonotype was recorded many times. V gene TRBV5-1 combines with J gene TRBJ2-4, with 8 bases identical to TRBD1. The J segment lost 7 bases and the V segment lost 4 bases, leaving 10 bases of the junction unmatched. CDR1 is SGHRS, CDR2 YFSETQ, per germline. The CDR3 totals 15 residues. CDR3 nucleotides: TGCGCCAGCAGCAGCGGACAGGGTAACGTGAACATTCAGTACTTC. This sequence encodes CASSSGQGNVNIQYF.

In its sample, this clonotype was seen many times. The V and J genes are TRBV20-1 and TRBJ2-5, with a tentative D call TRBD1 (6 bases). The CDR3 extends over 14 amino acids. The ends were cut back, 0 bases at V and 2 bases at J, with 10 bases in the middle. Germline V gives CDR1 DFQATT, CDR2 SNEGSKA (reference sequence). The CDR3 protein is CSARDVGQQETQYF. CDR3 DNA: TGCAGTGCTAGAGACGTCGGACAGCAAGAGACCCAGTACTTC.

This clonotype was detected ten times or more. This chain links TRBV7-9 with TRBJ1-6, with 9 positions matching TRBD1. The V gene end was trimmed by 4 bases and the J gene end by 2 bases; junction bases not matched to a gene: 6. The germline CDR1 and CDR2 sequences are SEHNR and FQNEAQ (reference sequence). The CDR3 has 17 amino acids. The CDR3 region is CASSSGTGMAYNSPLHF. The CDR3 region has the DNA TGTGCCAGCAGCTCGGGGACAGGGATGGCCTATAATTCACCCCTCCACTTT.

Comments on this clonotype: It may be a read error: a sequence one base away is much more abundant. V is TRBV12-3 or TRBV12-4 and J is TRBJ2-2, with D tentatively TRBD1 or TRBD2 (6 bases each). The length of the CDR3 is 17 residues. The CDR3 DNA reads TGTGCCGGCAGCCCCGATTCAACTAGGGGGGCCACCGGGGAGCTGTTTTTT. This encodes CAGSPDSTRGATGELFF.

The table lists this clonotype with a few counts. CDR3 nucleotide sequence: TGTGCCAGCAGCCTCGATTTCGGAGATACGCAGTATTTT. Its translation: CASSLDFGDTQYF. The rearrangement joins TRBV7-2 to TRBJ2-3; no clear D gene. V was trimmed by 5 bases and J by 5 bases, leaving 11 bases between them. Per the germline V gene, CDR1 is SGHTA and CDR2 is FQGNSA. The CDR3 runs 13 residues.

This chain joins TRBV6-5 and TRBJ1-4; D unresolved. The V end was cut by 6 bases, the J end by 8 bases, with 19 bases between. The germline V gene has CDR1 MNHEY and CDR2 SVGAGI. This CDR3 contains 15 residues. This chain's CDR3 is CASRQARSFREKLFF. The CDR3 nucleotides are TGTGCCAGCAGACAAGCCAGGTCCTTTCGCGAAAAACTGTTTTTT.

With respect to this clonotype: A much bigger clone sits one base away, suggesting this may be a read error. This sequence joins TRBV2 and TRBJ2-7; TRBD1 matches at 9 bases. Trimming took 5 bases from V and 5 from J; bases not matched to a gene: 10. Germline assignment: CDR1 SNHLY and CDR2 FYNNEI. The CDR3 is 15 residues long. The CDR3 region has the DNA TGTGCCAGCAGTTTAGGAGGGACAGGGACACACGAGCAGTACTTC. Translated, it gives CASSLGGTGTHEQYF.

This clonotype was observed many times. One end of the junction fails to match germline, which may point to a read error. CDR3 DNA: TGTGTCAGCAGCGTCGGGACAGGGGGAAGAGGGGCCCAGTACTTC. Encoded protein: CVSSVGTGGRGAQYF. The genes are TRBV9 and TRBJ2-5; the match to TRBD1 covers 11 bases. The CDR3 covers 15 residues. Germline CDR1 SGDLS, CDR2 YYNGEE.

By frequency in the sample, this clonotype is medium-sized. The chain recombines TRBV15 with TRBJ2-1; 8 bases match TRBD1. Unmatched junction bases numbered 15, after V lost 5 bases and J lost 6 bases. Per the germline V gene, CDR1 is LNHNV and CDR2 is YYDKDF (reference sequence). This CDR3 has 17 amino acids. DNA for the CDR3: TGTGCCACCAGCGCTAGACCACGACAGGGGTTGGTCAATGAGCAGTTCTTC. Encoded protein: CATSARPRQGLVNEQFF. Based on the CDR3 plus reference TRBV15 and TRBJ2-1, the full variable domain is DAMVIQNPRYQVTQFGKPVTLSCSQTLNHNVMYWYQQKSSQAPKLLFHYYDKDFNNEADTPDNFQSRRPNTSFCFLDIRSPGLGDTAMYLCATSARPRQGLVNEQFFGPGTRLTVL.

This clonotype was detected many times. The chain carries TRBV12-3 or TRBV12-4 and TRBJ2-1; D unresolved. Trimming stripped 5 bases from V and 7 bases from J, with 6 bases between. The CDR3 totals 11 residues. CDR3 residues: CASSPENEQFF. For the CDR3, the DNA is TGTGCCAGCAGTCCAGAAAATGAGCAGTTCTTC.

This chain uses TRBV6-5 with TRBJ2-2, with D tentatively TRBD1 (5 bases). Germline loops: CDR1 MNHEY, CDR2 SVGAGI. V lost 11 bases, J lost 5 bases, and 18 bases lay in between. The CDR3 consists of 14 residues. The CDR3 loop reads CAAKGQAYTGELFF. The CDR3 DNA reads TGTGCCGCTAAGGGGCAGGCTTATACCGGGGAGCTGTTTTTT.

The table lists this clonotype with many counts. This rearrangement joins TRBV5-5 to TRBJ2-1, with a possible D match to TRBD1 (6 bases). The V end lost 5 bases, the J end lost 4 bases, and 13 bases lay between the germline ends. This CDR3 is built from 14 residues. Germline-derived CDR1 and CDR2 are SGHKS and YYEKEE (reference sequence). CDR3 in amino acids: CASRLLQGYNEQFF. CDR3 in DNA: TGTGCCAGCAGATTACTACAGGGTTACAATGAGCAGTTCTTC.

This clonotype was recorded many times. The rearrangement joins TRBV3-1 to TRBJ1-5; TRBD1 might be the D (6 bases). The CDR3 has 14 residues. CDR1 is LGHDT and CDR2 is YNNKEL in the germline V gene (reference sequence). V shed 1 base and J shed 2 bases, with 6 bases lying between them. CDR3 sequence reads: CASSQGQGNQPQHF. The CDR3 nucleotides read TGTGCCAGCAGCCAAGGACAGGGCAATCAGCCCCAGCATTTT.

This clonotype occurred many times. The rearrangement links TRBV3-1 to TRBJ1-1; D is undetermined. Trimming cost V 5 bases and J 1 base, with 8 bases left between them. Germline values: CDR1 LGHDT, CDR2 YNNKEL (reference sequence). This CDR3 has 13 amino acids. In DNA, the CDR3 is TGTGCCAGCAGCACCACAAGGAACACTGAAGCTTTCTTT. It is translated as CASSTTRNTEAFF. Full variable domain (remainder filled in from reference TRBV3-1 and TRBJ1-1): DTAVSQTPKYLVTQMGNDKSIKCEQNLGHDTMYWYKQDSKKFLKIMFSYNNKELIINETVPNRFSPKSPDKAHLNLHINSLELGDSAVYFCASSTTRNTEAFFGQGTRLTVV.